What follows describes a single T cell receptor beta chain. Its antigen is unidentified. This entry is derived from a study of cytomegalovirus exposure and HLA in healthy donors. Points from the study as a whole: There were 160 or so TCR beta chains listed as cytomegalovirus-associated.

PCR involved 60 Vbeta and 13 Jbeta primers. Sequencing was performed with immunoSEQ multiplex PCR; in TCRdb, only in-frame clones are kept and a portion is missing. This sample's table has approximately 92,000 clones. Material for sequencing was PBMCs. This clonotype originated in a woman aged 25 to 39 in good health and CMV-seronegative.

The CDR3 region has the DNA TGTGCCAGCAGCTCGACAGGGAATCGAAACGAGCAGTACTTC. This codes for CASSSTGNRNEQYF. V gene TRBV11-2 combines with J gene TRBJ2-7, with 7 bases lining up with TRBD1. Germline-derived CDR1 and CDR2 are SGHAT and FQNNGV. The V segment lost 4 bases and the J segment 5 bases; nucleotides outside the gene matches: 8. The CDR3 totals 14 residues.